This T cell receptor beta chain was observed in a study of OX40 agonist ivuxolimab in advanced cancers. Looking at the study overall: The costimulatory receptor OX40 (CD134) was targeted by ivuxolimab, a fully human IgG2 agonistic monoclonal antibody. Intravenous ivuxolimab was administered to patients every 2 weeks at six dose levels: 0.01, 0.1, 0.3, 1.5, 3 and 10 mg/kg. Of the roughly 53 patients in dose escalation, around 20 had hepatocellular carcinoma, about 15 had melanoma, 9 had renal cell carcinoma and 9 had head and neck cancer. In the dose-escalation cohort, approximately 82% of patients were male, and the mean age was about 55 years, with a range of about 20 to 90. Patients were allowed to have had prior anti-PD-1, anti-PD-L1 or anti-CTLA-4 therapy, and less than 45% of the dose-escalation patients had previously received checkpoint inhibitors. Partial responses occurred in three dose-escalation patients, of whom one had hepatocellular carcinoma and two had cutaneous melanoma. Peripheral TCRbeta sequencing aimed to test whether ivuxolimab altered TCR sequence diversity and caused clonal T-cell expansion. The paper reports the monotherapy dose-escalation portion (N of about 50 patients) of the phase I ivuxolimab trial. Overall study outcomes, separate from this receptor: Antigen specificity was not determined for the clonally expanded peripheral T cells. Low levels of normalized T-cell clonal expansion were also shown by some nonresponding patients. On average, CD8+ T cells showed more expanded clones than CD4+ T cells after ivuxolimab. At doses of 0.1 to 3.0 mg/kg, clonal expansion of both CD4+ and CD8+ T cells in blood was seen between baseline and week 6. Partial responders in the 0.1-3.0 mg/kg groups had among the lowest normalized peripheral clonal expansion, especially among CD8+ T cells.

Patients with autoimmune disease history or receiving systemic immunosuppression were excluded from the trial. In every dose cohort, peripheral blood was drawn for TCR sequencing at baseline, cycle 4 day 1, and cycle 7 day 1. Samples came from an open-label, multicenter, first-in-human phase I dose-escalation trial of ivuxolimab. The trial enrolled adults with locally advanced or metastatic head and neck squamous cell, hepatocellular, melanoma or renal cell carcinoma. Before TCR sequencing, CD4+ T cells and CD8+ T cells from peripheral blood were sorted into separate populations. Of note for this clone: Its antigen remains undetermined. Base qualities are not recorded, but no much larger clone differs from it by a single base.

To sequence the TCRbeta CDR3 region, genomic DNA was isolated from the sorted cells. TCRbeta CDR3 regions were sequenced using the immunoSEQ Assay. TCRdb took this table from immuneACCESS and kept in-frame rearrangements with V and J called. Such tables lack part of the clones; where checked against another copy, unresolved V genes explain under half of the gap, and the rest is unexplained. The sample profile shows approximately 89,000 clones; over 75% of them were found once. The ten top clones hold 2.3% of the sample. The source of this sequence is an adult with an advanced solid tumor such as melanoma, head and neck, liver or kidney cancer. The specimen comprised CD4+ or CD8+ T cells sorted from blood, sampled in a trial of the OX40 agonist ivuxolimab.

The DNA sequence follows: TGTGCCAGCAGCTTAGATCGACTTTCCTACGAGCAGTACTTC. This gives the protein CASSLDRLSYEQYF. The chain is made from TRBV11-2 and TRBJ2-7, with the D gene not confidently named. The trim is 0 bases for V and 1 base for J, with a gap of 7 bases between the germline ends. From the cysteine through the phenylalanine, the CDR3 covers 14 amino acids. Of all the DNA, just the CDR3 is kept, 42 bases in frame from base 1. Sequences SGHAT (CDR1) and FQNNGV (CDR2) are obtained from the germline V gene. The full variable domain, with segments outside the CDR3 supplied by the reference TRBV11-2 and TRBJ2-7 proteins, appears as EAGVAQSPRYKIIEKRQSVAFWCNPISGHATLYWYQQILGQGPKLLIQFQNNGVVDDSQLPKDRFSAERLKGVDSTLKIQPAKLEDSAVYLCASSLDRLSYEQYFGPGTRLTVT.